These 9 T cell receptor beta chains originate from one sample sequenced in a study of beta chain features in type 1 diabetes. Antigens of these TCRs are unknown. All of the isolated RNA was reverse transcribed, so expressed TCRB transcripts were sequenced. Produced via immunoSEQ multiplex PCR; TCRdb's table is partial and in-frame only. The table lists about 300,000 clones, about 13% of them singletons. General study findings and limits: Significant though moderate, a shortening of TCRB CDR3s appeared in all four CD4+ subsets of Type 1 diabetes patients.

Sequencing used naive CD4+ T cells from blood. The origin of the receptors is a woman younger than 30 with type 1 diabetes.

A few counts support this clone. The rearrangement links TRBV27 to TRBJ2-7; 7 bases line up with TRBD2. The germline CDR1 and CDR2 sequences are MNHEY and SMNVEV (reference sequence). The CDR3 runs to 15 residues. Trimming cost V 6 bases and J 3 bases; bases outside gene matches: 11. DNA for the CDR3: TGTGCCAGCAGACCGGCGGGAGCCTTAATCTACGAGCAGTACTTC. Translated, it gives CASRPAGALIYEQYF.

The V call is TRBV29-1, the J call TRBJ2-3; tentatively, D is TRBD2 (5 bases). This CDR3 comprises 13 residues. Trimming cost V 7 bases and J 2 bases, with 13 bases left between them. CDR1 is SQVTM, CDR2 ANQGSEA, per germline. DNA for the CDR3: TGCAGCGGGGAGACGGGTACCACAGATACGCAGTATTTT. As protein: CSGETGTTDTQYF.

The V gene is TRBV7-2, the J gene TRBJ2-1; D is unclear. The CDR3 runs 12 residues. The ends were cut back, 5 bases at V and 4 bases at J, with 6 bases in the middle. Looked up from germline, CDR1 is SGHTA and CDR2 is FQGNSA. The CDR3 DNA reads TGTGCCAGCAGCCCATCATACAATGAGCAGTTCTTC. Its translation is CASSPSYNEQFF.

The J gene is TRBJ2-1, the V gene TRBV2; TRBD1 aligns across 8 bases. Per the germline V gene, CDR1 is SNHLY and CDR2 is FYNNEI. V was pared by 6 bases and J by 0 bases, with 4 bases of the junction left unmatched. This CDR3 comprises 15 residues. The CDR3: CASRRTGSSYNEQFF. The DNA for the CDR3 is TGTGCCAGCAGACGGACAGGGAGCTCCTACAATGAGCAGTTCTTC.

The CDR3 loop is CASSLVTSGSGPDTQYF. For the CDR3, the DNA is TGTGCCAGCAGCTTAGTGACTAGCGGGAGTGGGCCAGATACGCAGTATTTT. The chain joins TRBV7-2 to TRBJ2-3; TRBD2 agrees at 12 bases. The V gene's germline CDR1 is SGHTA and CDR2 FQGNSA. The CDR3 length is 17 residues. V shed 1 base, J shed 4 bases, and the junction held 6 bases outside the gene matches.

This clone was found a few times. The rearrangement uses TRBV29-1 and TRBJ1-4; 7 bases map to TRBD1. This CDR3 is 13 amino acids long. V lost 5 bases to trimming and J lost 5 bases; unmatched junction nucleotides: 5. Germline CDR1 and CDR2: SQVTM and ANQGSEA. The CDR3 loop is CSVKGQTNEKLFF. The CDR3, as DNA: TGCAGCGTTAAGGGACAGACAAATGAAAAACTGTTTTTT.

The sample holds a few counts of this clone. The rearrangement joins TRBV18 to TRBJ1-5; 9 bases fit TRBD1. The germline V gene has CDR1 KGHSH and CDR2 LQKENI. The CDR3 sequence is 14 residues long. J was trimmed by 5 bases and V by 4 bases; bases with no gene match: 3. DNA of the CDR3: TGTGCCAGCTCACAACGACAGGGGGATCAGCCCCAGCATTTT. It is translated as CASSQRQGDQPQHF.

The rearrangement joins TRBV5-1 to TRBJ2-3; 10 positions match TRBD1. Germline assignment: CDR1 SGHRS and CDR2 YFSETQ. V was pared by 0 bases and J by 4 bases, with 5 bases of the junction left unmatched. The CDR3 spans 16 residues. The CDR3 reads CASSLAGTGVADTQYF. CDR3 sequence (DNA): TGCGCCAGCAGCTTGGCCGGGACAGGGGTCGCAGATACGCAGTATTTT.

This clone has more than one count but fewer than ten. The chain employs TRBV19 and TRBJ2-3; no definite D call. The CDR3 has 15 residues. V dropped 3 bases and J dropped 2 bases, with 12 bases sitting between them. Germline values: CDR1 LNHDA, CDR2 SQIVND (reference sequence). CDR3 DNA sequence: TGTGCCAGTAGTATCGGGTTGAGCGACACAGATACGCAGTATTTT. It codes for CASSIGLSDTDTQYF. The whole variable domain, remainder taken from reference TRBV19 and TRBJ2-3, is DGGITQSPKYLFRKEGQNVTLSCEQNLNHDAMYWYRQDPGQGLRLIYYSQIVNDFQKGDIAEGYSVSREKKESFPLTVTSAQKNPTAFYLCASSIGLSDTDTQYFGPGTRLTVL.